This is a list of T cell receptor beta chains from one sample in a study of T-cell reconstitution after alpha-beta-depleted transplantation in children. One entry per CDR3 protein results from TCRdb running MiXCR on the PCR reads. This sample carries fewer than 550,000 distinct CDR3 sequences, approximately 10% of them seen once, and the ten largest clones take 4.5% to 6.5%. The sample was PBMCs from the stem cell graft donor, taken from the stem cell graft. The receptors derive from a human donor who donated a stem cell graft to a child with acute myeloid leukemia. CDR3s include the opening cysteine and the closing phenylalanine or tryptophan. Each record gives: clone size, V gene, D gene, J gene, CDR3 DNA, CDR3 protein. A D gene is named only where the DNA matches it firmly. A row's size may be missing; if present it is once, few, many or a size class.

abundance: NA
v_gene: TRBV18
d_gene: NA
j_gene: TRBJ1-1
CDR3nt: TGTGCCAGCTCACCTACGTCGGGGGCAGGGGTGGGCACTGAAGCTTTCTTT
CDR3aa: CASSPTSGAGVGTEAFF

abundance: few
v_gene: TRBV7-3
d_gene: NA
j_gene: TRBJ2-2
CDR3nt: TGTGCCAGCAGCCGTAGACGTGCCTCAAACACCGGGGAGCTGTTTTTT
CDR3aa: CASSRRRASNTGELFF

abundance: NA
v_gene: TRBV19
d_gene: TRBD1
j_gene: TRBJ1-6
CDR3nt: TGTGCCAGTAGTACGGGACAGATGAATTCACCCCTCCACTTT
CDR3aa: CASSTGQMNSPLHF

abundance: NA
v_gene: TRBV7-9
d_gene: NA
j_gene: TRBJ2-1
CDR3nt: TGTGCCAGCAGCTTAGGGACTGAGGGGCAGTTCTTC
CDR3aa: CASSLGTEGQFF

abundance: few
v_gene: TRBV12-3/TRBV12-4
d_gene: NA
j_gene: TRBJ2-1
CDR3nt: TGTGCCAGCAGTTTGAACCCCTCCTACAATGAGCAGTTCTTC
CDR3aa: CASSLNPSYNEQFF

abundance: few
v_gene: TRBV6-6
d_gene: NA
j_gene: TRBJ2-2
CDR3nt: TGTGCCAGCAGCTATACTAGTTCCGGGGAGCTGTTTTTT
CDR3aa: CASSYTSSGELFF

abundance: NA
v_gene: TRBV7-2
d_gene: NA
j_gene: TRBJ2-2
CDR3nt: TGTGCCAGCAGCTTTTCCGGGCAGACCATGAACACCGGGGAGCTGTTTTTT
CDR3aa: CASSFSGQTMNTGELFF

abundance: NA
v_gene: TRBV7-2
d_gene: NA
j_gene: TRBJ1-1
CDR3nt: TGTGCCAGCAGCTCCGGCGGGGGTCGGGCTGAAGCTTTCTTT
CDR3aa: CASSSGGGRAEAFF

abundance: few
v_gene: TRBV9
d_gene: TRBD2
j_gene: TRBJ2-5
CDR3nt: TGTGCCAGCAGCGTAGGTGCACTAGCGGTCCAAGAGACCCAGTACTTC
CDR3aa: CASSVGALAVQETQYF

abundance: NA
v_gene: TRBV20-1
d_gene: NA
j_gene: TRBJ2-5
CDR3nt: TGCAGTGCTAGGGAGAGACGGCTTCAAGAGACCCAGTACTTC
CDR3aa: CSARERRLQETQYF

abundance: NA
v_gene: TRBV14
d_gene: TRBD2
j_gene: TRBJ2-1
CDR3nt: TGTGCCAGCAGCCAGGGCCCGGGACTAGCGGGGGGCAATGAGCAGTTCTTC
CDR3aa: CASSQGPGLAGGNEQFF

abundance: few
v_gene: TRBV12-3/TRBV12-4
d_gene: NA
j_gene: TRBJ2-3
CDR3nt: TGTGCCAGCAGTTCCAATTCGGATACGCAGTATTTT
CDR3aa: CASSSNSDTQYF

abundance: many
v_gene: TRBV6-1
d_gene: TRBD2
j_gene: TRBJ2-2
CDR3nt: TGTGCCAGCAGTGCCCTCGGCGGGAGGGCCCACACCGGGGAGCTGTTTTTT
CDR3aa: CASSALGGRAHTGELFF

abundance: NA
v_gene: TRBV7-2
d_gene: TRBD2
j_gene: TRBJ2-5
CDR3nt: TGTGCCAGCAGCTTGGTAGCGGGAGCCCCAGAGACCCAGTACTTC
CDR3aa: CASSLVAGAPETQYF

abundance: NA
v_gene: TRBV7-2
d_gene: TRBD2
j_gene: TRBJ2-1
CDR3nt: TGTGCCAGCAGCGAACTAGCGGGGGGGCTAAATGAGCAGTTCTTC
CDR3aa: CASSELAGGLNEQFF

abundance: NA
v_gene: TRBV7-9
d_gene: NA
j_gene: TRBJ2-1
CDR3nt: TGTGCCAGCAGGGGGCCGATAAGGACACACGGCAATGAGCAGTTCTTC
CDR3aa: CASRGPIRTHGNEQFF

abundance: few
v_gene: TRBV7-2
d_gene: NA
j_gene: TRBJ2-2
CDR3nt: TGTGCCAGCAGCGCTCGTTTGGGGTGGACCGGGGAGCTGTTTTTT
CDR3aa: CASSARLGWTGELFF

abundance: few
v_gene: TRBV7-2
d_gene: TRBD1
j_gene: TRBJ1-2
CDR3nt: TGTGCCAGCAGCTTAGTCCCCGGGACAGGCTATGGCTACACCTTC
CDR3aa: CASSLVPGTGYGYTF

abundance: few
v_gene: TRBV25-1
d_gene: NA
j_gene: TRBJ1-4
CDR3nt: TGTGCCAGCAGTGCGGAGGCAACTAATGAAAAACTGTTTTTT
CDR3aa: CASSAEATNEKLFF

abundance: NA
v_gene: TRBV4-2
d_gene: NA
j_gene: TRBJ2-4
CDR3nt: TGTGCCAGCAGCCACCCGGGCCGGGAAAACATTCAGTACTTC
CDR3aa: CASSHPGRENIQYF

abundance: NA
v_gene: TRBV10-3
d_gene: TRBD2
j_gene: TRBJ2-3
CDR3nt: TGTGCCATCAGTGAGTCTTGGGTAGCGGGATCTCCAGATACGCAGTATTTT
CDR3aa: CAISESWVAGSPDTQYF

abundance: NA
v_gene: TRBV4-3
d_gene: NA
j_gene: TRBJ2-3
CDR3nt: TGCGCCAGCAGCCAGGACTTTCTAGATACGCAGTATTTT
CDR3aa: CASSQDFLDTQYF

abundance: few
v_gene: TRBV6-5
d_gene: NA
j_gene: TRBJ2-7
CDR3nt: TGTGCCAGCAGTTCCCCGCGAGGGGACTCCTACGAGCAGTACTTC
CDR3aa: CASSSPRGDSYEQYF

abundance: many
v_gene: TRBV7-6
d_gene: NA
j_gene: TRBJ2-7
CDR3nt: TGTGCCAGCAGCTACGGAACCTCCTACGAGCAGTACTTC
CDR3aa: CASSYGTSYEQYF

abundance: few
v_gene: TRBV28
d_gene: NA
j_gene: TRBJ2-1
CDR3nt: TGTGCCAGCAGTTTAAGCGACCGAGCGGAGCAGTTCTTC
CDR3aa: CASSLSDRAEQFF